This TCR beta chain was recorded in a study of identical twins. The CDR3 loop spans 15 amino acids. The V gene end was trimmed by 5 bases and the J gene end by 1 base; junction bases not matched to a gene: 6. Germline loops: CDR1 LNHNV, CDR2 YYDKDF (reference sequence). This clonotype was counted a few times. TCRdb itself ran the 5' RACE reads through MiXCR, one entry per CDR3 protein. The sample has about 690,000 distinct CDR3 sequences; over 20% are singletons. The sample was also linked to a second study, of T cells expressing NK-cell markers. That source reports: A handful of donors likewise had their CD3+CD56-NKG2C+ fraction led by these clonotypes.

The sequenced material came from PBMCs. The clonotype comes from a woman between 18 and 29 years old in good health. V usage is TRBV15 and J usage is TRBJ2-5; TRBD1 aligns across 8 bases. The DNA of the CDR3 is TGTGCCACCAGCGGGACAGGATTTGTCCAAGAGACCCAGTACTTC. Residues: CATSGTGFVQETQYF.